The 14 T cell receptor beta chains below all came from one sample that was sequenced in a study of blood T cell repertoires in COVID-19. TCRdb's table, derived via immunoSEQ multiplex PCR, lists solely in-frame clones and lacks some. Of hundreds of thousands of clones listed, approximately 91% are singletons. The sequenced material came from PBMCs or T cells enriched from blood (not recorded which). These receptors were taken from a woman aged 40 to 55 with acute COVID-19.

The chain carries TRBV19 and TRBJ2-4, with D possibly matching TRBD1 (5 bases). Germline V gene sequence: CDR1 LNHDA, CDR2 SQIVND (reference sequence). V was clipped by 5 bases and J by 1 base, with 15 bases between them. CDR3 length: 16 amino acids. The CDR3 here is CASSVIRPGAKNIQYF. CDR3 sequence (DNA): TGTGCCAGTAGTGTGATAAGGCCAGGGGCCAAAAACATTCAGTACTTC.

The chain uses TRBV5-1 and TRBJ2-2, with TRBD2 matching over 8 bases. Germline V gene sequence: CDR1 SGHRS, CDR2 YFSETQ. The trim removed 4 bases at V and 5 bases at J, leaving 10 bases unmatched. The CDR3 has 16 residues. CDR3 in DNA: TGCGCCAGCAGCCCGGGTTCCGGGACTAGGACCGGGGAGCTGTTTTTT. Translation: CASSPGSGTRTGELFF.

The CDR3 reads CASSYRTSGGAFTGELFF. DNA for the CDR3: TGTGCCAGCAGTTACAGGACTAGCGGGGGGGCCTTTACCGGGGAGCTGTTTTTT. This sequence joins TRBV6-2 or TRBV6-3 and TRBJ2-2, with 15 positions matching TRBD2. The germline gives CDR1 MNHEY, CDR2 SVGEGT. The ends lost 2 bases at V and 5 bases at J; junction bases unmatched: 6. The CDR3 loop spans 18 amino acids.

This chain connects TRBV4-1 to TRBJ2-1; no definite D call. The CDR3 length is 11 residues. Trimming cost V 7 bases and J 5 bases, with 6 bases left between them. Per germline, CDR1 MGHRA and CDR2 YSYEKL. CDR3 nucleotide sequence: TGCGCCAGCAAGCATAACAATGAGCAGTTCTTC. Translated, it gives CASKHNNEQFF.

V and J are TRBV30 and TRBJ2-7; D not resolved. CDR1 GTSNPN and CDR2 SVGIG come from the germline V gene (reference sequence). V was cut by 1 base and J by 3 bases, with 4 bases left in between. The CDR3 runs to 11 residues. CDR3 sequence: CAWSDIYEQYF. The CDR3 region has the DNA TGTGCCTGGAGTGACATCTACGAGCAGTACTTC.

This clone came up a few times. This CDR3 is CASSWTSGGGYNEQFF. The CDR3 nucleotides are TGTGCCAGCAGCTGGACTAGCGGGGGGGGCTACAATGAGCAGTTCTTC. The chain has TRBV7-2 and TRBJ2-1; 15 bases are shared with TRBD2. With V trimmed by 4 bases and J by 3 bases, 1 base remained unmatched. CDR3 length: 16 residues. Germline loops: CDR1 SGHTA, CDR2 FQGNSA. The full variable domain, completed using reference TRBV7-2 and TRBJ2-1, is GAGVSQSPSNKVTEKGKDVELRCDPISGHTALYWYRQSLGQGLEFLIYFQGNSAPDKSGLPSDRFSAERTGGSVSTLTIQRTQQEDSAVYLCASSWTSGGGYNEQFFGPGTRLTVL.

The rearrangement joins TRBV10-3 to TRBJ1-2; perhaps TRBD1 as D (5 bases). In germline, CDR1 is ENHRY, CDR2 SYGVKD. The CDR3 sequence is 13 residues long. The germline V and J ends were trimmed by 4 bases and 2 bases, with 8 bases remaining between them. DNA for the CDR3: TGTGCCATCAGTGCCGGACAAAACTATGGCTACACCTTC. Its translation: CAISAGQNYGYTF.

This clone showed up just once. V and J are TRBV6-5 and TRBJ1-5; D ambiguous. The V gene's germline CDR1 is MNHEY and CDR2 SVGAGI. The ends were cut back, 0 bases at V and 7 bases at J, with 16 bases in the middle. This CDR3 contains 16 residues. This chain's CDR3 is CASSYSRAGRGQPQHF. CDR3 sequence (DNA): TGTGCCAGCAGTTACTCGCGGGCAGGCCGAGGACAGCCCCAGCATTTT.

Only one count was recorded for this clone. The chain carries TRBV30 and TRBJ1-3, with no clear D. CDR3 length: 15 amino acids. With 0 bases removed from V and 0 bases from J, the gap between germline ends came to 9 bases. CDR1 is GTSNPN and CDR2 is SVGIG in the germline V gene (reference sequence). CDR3 DNA sequence: TGTGCCTGGAGTGTGTTGGTGAGCTCTGGAAACACCATATATTTT. This encodes CAWSVLVSSGNTIYF.

The chain couples TRBV10-3 to TRBJ2-7; the D is unclear. Trimming shortened V by 6 bases and J by 7 bases, and 10 bases separated the two germline ends. This CDR3 has 11 residues. Germline-derived CDR1 and CDR2 are ENHRY and SYGVKD. CDR3 loop: CAISSLWEQYF. The DNA for the CDR3 is TGTGCCATCAGCTCCCTATGGGAGCAGTACTTC.

This rearrangement joins TRBV15 to TRBJ2-1; 15 nucleotides line up with TRBD2. The CDR3 runs to 18 residues. Germline loops: CDR1 LNHNV, CDR2 YYDKDF (reference sequence). After removal of 3 bases from V and 2 bases from J, the junction contained 5 bases not matched to a gene. The chain's CDR3 is CATSRGLAGGYTYNEQFF. CDR3 nucleotides: TGTGCCACCAGCAGGGGACTAGCGGGGGGCTATACCTACAATGAGCAGTTCTTC.

The CDR3: CASSEVFLASYEQYF. The CDR3 DNA is TGTGCCAGCAGTGAAGTCTTCCTAGCTTCCTACGAGCAGTACTTC. V usage is TRBV2 and J usage is TRBJ2-7; D might be TRBD2 (5 bases). The CDR3 has 15 residues. Trimming removed 1 base at V and 1 base at J, with 11 bases between. From germline, CDR1 is SNHLY and CDR2 FYNNEI.

This clone was observed a handful of times. The chain employs TRBV14 and TRBJ2-7; D unresolved. The CDR3 has 12 amino acids. Germline V gene sequence: CDR1 SGHDN, CDR2 FVKESK. V was clipped by 3 bases and J by 7 bases, with 10 bases between them. The CDR3 DNA follows: TGTGCCAGCAGCCAGCTGAGGCGGGAGCAGTACTTC. This encodes CASSQLRREQYF.

CDR3 amino acids: CAISVEPLYGYTF. The CDR3 bases are TGTGCCATCAGTGTAGAGCCACTCTACGGCTACACCTTC. The chain has TRBV10-3 and TRBJ1-2; D is ambiguous. The V gene's germline CDR1 is ENHRY and CDR2 SYGVKD. V was clipped by 4 bases and J by 8 bases, with 14 bases between them. The CDR3 runs to 13 residues.